This T cell receptor (beta chain) was captured in a study of lymphopenia after photon versus proton radiotherapy. Whole-study results and caveats: Oligoclonal CD8+ Temra expansion after nadir drove photon patients' diversity drop. In patients who died, overall survival fell as post-nadir TCR diversity dropped more.

Only in-frame clones appear in the TCRdb table, and some are missing; sequencing was by immunoSEQ multiplex PCR. The sample lists around 25,000 clones; roughly nine tenths were seen once. The sample holds one count of this clone. Its antigen is still unknown. There are 12 residues in the CDR3. Germline V gene lookup returns CDR1 SGHTA and CDR2 FQGNSA. The V end was cut by 3 bases, the J end by 2 bases, with 5 bases between. J is TRBJ2-7 and V is TRBV7-2; D unclear. The receptor was derived from a woman in her fifties or sixties with cholangiocarcinoma. The starting material was peripheral blood, obtained from a patient treated with photon-based radiotherapy. CDR3 in amino acids: CASSFDPYEQYF. The CDR3 DNA is TGTGCCAGCAGCTTCGATCCCTACGAGCAGTACTTC. Full variable domain (outside the CDR3, taken from reference TRBV7-2 and TRBJ2-7): GAGVSQSPSNKVTEKGKDVELRCDPISGHTALYWYRQSLGQGLEFLIYFQGNSAPDKSGLPSDRFSAERTGGSVSTLTIQRTQQEDSAVYLCASSFDPYEQYFGPGTRLTVT.